The clone carrying this T cell receptor (beta chain) occurred many times. As yet, its antigen is unknown. This record comes from a study of breast tumors, draining lymph nodes, adjacent tissues. General study findings and limits: Tumor repertoires ranked between lymph nodes and nontumor tissue in diversity, with V and J gene preferences.

Axillary draining lymph nodes of breast cancer patients supplied the node samples. CDR1 and CDR2 (germline): SGHKS, YYEKEE (reference sequence). The CDR3 is 13 residues long. Trimming pared 6 bases from V and 8 bases from J, leaving 14 bases between. From the multiplex PCR reads, TCRdb called clonotypes with MiXCR, one entry per CDR3 protein. The table includes around 250,000 distinct CDR3 sequences, under 40% detected once. The J gene is TRBJ2-2, the V gene TRBV5-5; unclear D gene. The origin of this receptor is a female donor with breast cancer. Some clones in this sample may be carry-over from other donors' samples. The sequenced sample was axillary lymph node tissue. In DNA form, the CDR3 reads TGTGCCAGCACCCGGTACTTCGAGGGGGAGCTGTTTTTT. Translating it yields CASTRYFEGELFF.